Each of the 10 T cell receptor beta chains below was sequenced from the same sample in a study of shared clonotypes between healthy human individuals (dated by TCRdb to 2018 to 2020). CD8 naive samples consisted of CD45RO-negative cells that were positively selected for CCR7, yielding a CD45RA+CCR7+ population without TemRA cells. Libraries came from the immunoSEQ multiplex PCR assay. TCRdb took over this immuneACCESS table, retaining in-frame rearrangements with V and J assigned. Such tables are incomplete; in checked studies, under half of the missing clones stem from an unresolved V gene, and the remainder is unexplained. The sample has approximately 720,000 clones on record, roughly 94% of them singletons. The ten top clones hold 24% of the sample. Sequencing was performed on naive CD8+ T cells sorted from blood. Reading the label with the study, this specimen's cell subset or site is: CD45RA+CCR7+. All receptors come from a man under 40 in good health.

The chain joins TRBV12-5 to TRBJ1-1, with D unclear. Germline loops: CDR1 LGHNT, CDR2 FRNRAP. With 3 bases removed from V and 1 base from J, the gap between germline ends came to 6 bases. The CDR3 extends over 13 amino acids. This CDR3 is CASGFGKNTEAFF. The CDR3 DNA reads as TGTGCTAGTGGTTTCGGCAAGAACACTGAAGCTTTCTTT.

V usage is TRBV27 and J usage is TRBJ1-1; D ambiguous. From germline, CDR1 is MNHEY and CDR2 SMNVEV (reference sequence). The V and J ends lost 10 bases and 5 bases respectively, with 11 bases between them. The CDR3 loop spans 11 amino acids. CDR3 sequence: CATYSRTEAFF. DNA for the CDR3: TGTGCCACCTACAGTCGAACTGAAGCTTTCTTT.

The chain has TRBV18 and TRBJ2-1, with 10 bases lining up with TRBD2. This CDR3 has 19 amino acids. Per the germline V gene, CDR1 is KGHSH and CDR2 is LQKENI. J was trimmed by 3 bases and V by 0 bases; bases with no gene match: 11. CDR3 bases: TGTGCCAGCTCACCACCACGGGACAGTCTAGCGGGGGTCTACAATGAGCAGTTCTTC. It codes for CASSPPRDSLAGVYNEQFF.

Comment on this clone: Other DNA sequences from this sample encode an identical CDR3 as well. This rearrangement joins TRBV11-2 to TRBJ2-2, with 13 bases matching TRBD2. Trimming removed 1 base from V and 6 bases from J; junction bases left unmatched: 8. Germline CDR1 SGHAT, CDR2 FQNNGV. The CDR3 sequence is 18 residues long. The CDR3 DNA reads as TGTGCCAGCAGCTTAGGGCCTGGACTAGCGGGAGAGGCCGGGGAGCTGTTTTTT. Protein product: CASSLGPGLAGEAGELFF.

In DNA form, the CDR3 reads TGTGCCAGTAGTCCATCTCTAGGCGCCTACGAGCAGTACTTC. This gives the protein CASSPSLGAYEQYF. The rearrangement links TRBV19 to TRBJ2-7; no clear D gene. The CDR3 is made up of 14 amino acids. Germline V gene lookup returns CDR1 LNHDA and CDR2 SQIVND (reference sequence). The V end lost 5 bases, the J end lost 2 bases, and 13 bases lay between the germline ends.

The chain is built from TRBV5-1 and TRBJ2-7; D not certain. This CDR3 has 13 residues. CDR1 SGHRS and CDR2 YFSETQ come from the germline V gene. Deletions cut 5 bases from V and 0 bases from J, with 9 bases between. DNA of the CDR3: TGCGCCAGCAGACGTCAGGACTCCTACGAGCAGTACTTC. Encoded protein: CASRRQDSYEQYF.

This clone has just one count. The rearrangement uses TRBV28 and TRBJ2-3, with 13 bases fitting TRBD2. The length of the CDR3 is 16 residues. Trimming removed 5 bases from V and 6 bases from J; junction bases left unmatched: 8. CDR1 is MDHEN and CDR2 is SYDVKM in the germline V gene. In DNA form, the CDR3 reads TGTGCCAGCAGTGCACGGACTAGCGGGAGTGGTGATACGCAGTATTTT. Its translation is CASSARTSGSGDTQYF. The whole variable domain, remainder taken from reference TRBV28 and TRBJ2-3, is DVKVTQSSRYLVKRTGEKVFLECVQDMDHENMFWYRQDPGLGLRLIYFSYDVKMKEKGDIPEGYSVSREKKERFSLILESASTNQTSMYLCASSARTSGSGDTQYFGPGTRLTVL.

The chain joins TRBV11-2 to TRBJ2-7, with D possibly TRBD2 on 5 matching bases. The germline V gene encodes CDR1 SGHAT and CDR2 FQNNGV. V lost 5 bases to trimming and J lost 5 bases, with 10 bases between them. This CDR3 comprises 12 residues. CDR3 bases: TGTGCCAGCAGCGCGGCCGGGAACGAGCAGTACTTC. It codes for CASSAAGNEQYF.

V and J are TRBV5-8 and TRBJ2-1, with 7 bases that match TRBD2. Per the germline V gene, CDR1 is SGHTS and CDR2 is YDEGEE. This CDR3 comprises 14 residues. Trimming removed 4 bases from V and 8 bases from J; junction bases left unmatched: 9. This CDR3 reads CASSLGEGFDEQFF. The CDR3 DNA reads as TGTGCCAGCAGCCTAGGGGAGGGGTTCGATGAGCAGTTCTTC.

The V call is TRBV4-1, the J call TRBJ1-2, with no clear D. The germline V and J ends were trimmed by 0 bases and 2 bases, with 7 bases remaining between them. The CDR3 has 14 amino acids. Germline values: CDR1 MGHRA, CDR2 YSYEKL. CDR3 sequence: CASSQELRNYGYTF. The DNA for the CDR3 is TGCGCCAGCAGCCAAGAGCTAAGAAACTATGGCTACACCTTC.